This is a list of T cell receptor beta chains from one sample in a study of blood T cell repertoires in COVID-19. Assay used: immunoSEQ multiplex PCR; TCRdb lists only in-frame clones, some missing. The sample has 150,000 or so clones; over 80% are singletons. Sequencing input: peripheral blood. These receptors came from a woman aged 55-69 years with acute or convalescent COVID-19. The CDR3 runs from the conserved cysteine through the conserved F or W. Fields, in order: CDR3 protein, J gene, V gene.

cdr3_aa: CASSRGAGGNNYGYTF
j_call: TRBJ1-2
v_call: TRBV5-1

cdr3_aa: CASSRIPISYNEQFF
j_call: TRBJ2-1
v_call: TRBV14

cdr3_aa: CASRRDSSNYGYTF
j_call: TRBJ1-2
v_call: TRBV5-4

cdr3_aa: CASVERGRSPYGYTF
j_call: TRBJ1-2
v_call: TRBV19

cdr3_aa: CASSLGRRHTGELFF
j_call: TRBJ2-2
v_call: TRBV5-8

cdr3_aa: CASSLAGLTSGGTNEQFF
j_call: TRBJ2-1
v_call: TRBV7-2

cdr3_aa: CASSIPGQGVHQPQHF
j_call: TRBJ1-5
v_call: TRBV28

cdr3_aa: CASSQEGQGVSPLHF
j_call: TRBJ1-6
v_call: TRBV3-1/TRBV3-2

cdr3_aa: CASSLETSWNTGELFF
j_call: TRBJ2-2
v_call: TRBV5-6

cdr3_aa: CASSQGAGELFF
j_call: TRBJ2-2
v_call: TRBV6-4

cdr3_aa: CASSQAPTSLVGNEQFF
j_call: TRBJ2-1
v_call: TRBV3-1/TRBV3-2

cdr3_aa: CASSRGTNTGELFF
j_call: TRBJ2-2
v_call: TRBV19

cdr3_aa: CASHTGQSTNEKLFF
j_call: TRBJ1-4
v_call: TRBV19

cdr3_aa: CATSDPLGQGEGNTIYF
j_call: TRBJ1-3
v_call: TRBV24-1

cdr3_aa: CASSLATGNTEAFF
j_call: TRBJ1-1
v_call: TRBV5-1

cdr3_aa: CSASLSSYEQYF
j_call: TRBJ2-7
v_call: TRBV20-1

cdr3_aa: CASSSRDRAGNTIYF
j_call: TRBJ1-3
v_call: TRBV9

cdr3_aa: CASSSTPGHTTDTQYF
j_call: TRBJ2-3
v_call: TRBV7-2

cdr3_aa: CASSHEASGGATDTQYF
j_call: TRBJ2-3
v_call: TRBV5-1

cdr3_aa: CASSQDGQGVRPQHF
j_call: TRBJ1-5
v_call: TRBV4-3

cdr3_aa: CASSPDRGATGNTIYF
j_call: TRBJ1-3
v_call: TRBV5-1

cdr3_aa: CASSSGQGNYGYTF
j_call: TRBJ1-2
v_call: TRBV7-2

cdr3_aa: CASRPQGAGEKLFF
j_call: TRBJ1-4
v_call: TRBV7-8

cdr3_aa: CASSFASTSGNTIYF
j_call: TRBJ1-3
v_call: TRBV28

cdr3_aa: CASSVTWGTGEAFF
j_call: TRBJ1-1
v_call: TRBV19

cdr3_aa: CASSIGHGQGTSGNTIYF
j_call: TRBJ1-3
v_call: TRBV19

cdr3_aa: CASSPRTEVGEAFF
j_call: TRBJ1-1
v_call: TRBV9

cdr3_aa: CSVENRGVDTEAFF
j_call: TRBJ1-1
v_call: TRBV29-1

cdr3_aa: CASSAWPGGKYNEQFF
j_call: TRBJ2-1
v_call: TRBV6-1

cdr3_aa: CASTNSNTGELFF
j_call: TRBJ2-2
v_call: TRBV11-2

cdr3_aa: CASSSGVGGKPPGNEQFF
j_call: TRBJ2-1
v_call: TRBV5-5

cdr3_aa: CASSPTESNQPQHF
j_call: TRBJ1-5
v_call: TRBV9